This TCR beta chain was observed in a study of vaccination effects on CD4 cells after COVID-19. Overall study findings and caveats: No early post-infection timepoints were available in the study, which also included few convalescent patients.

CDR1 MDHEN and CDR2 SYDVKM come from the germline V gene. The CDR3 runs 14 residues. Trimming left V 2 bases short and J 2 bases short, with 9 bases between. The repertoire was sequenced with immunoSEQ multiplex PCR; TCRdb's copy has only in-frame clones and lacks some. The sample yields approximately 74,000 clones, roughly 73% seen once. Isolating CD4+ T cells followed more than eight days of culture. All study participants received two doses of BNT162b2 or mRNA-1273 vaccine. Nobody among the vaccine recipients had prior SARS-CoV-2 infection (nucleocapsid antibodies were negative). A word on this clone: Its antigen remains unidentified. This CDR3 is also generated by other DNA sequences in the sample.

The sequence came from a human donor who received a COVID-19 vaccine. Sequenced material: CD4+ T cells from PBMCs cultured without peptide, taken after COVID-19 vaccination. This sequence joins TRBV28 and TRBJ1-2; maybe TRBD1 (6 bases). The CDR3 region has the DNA TGTGCCAGCAGTTTAGGGCAGGGGAACTATGGCTACACCTTC. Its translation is CASSLGQGNYGYTF.